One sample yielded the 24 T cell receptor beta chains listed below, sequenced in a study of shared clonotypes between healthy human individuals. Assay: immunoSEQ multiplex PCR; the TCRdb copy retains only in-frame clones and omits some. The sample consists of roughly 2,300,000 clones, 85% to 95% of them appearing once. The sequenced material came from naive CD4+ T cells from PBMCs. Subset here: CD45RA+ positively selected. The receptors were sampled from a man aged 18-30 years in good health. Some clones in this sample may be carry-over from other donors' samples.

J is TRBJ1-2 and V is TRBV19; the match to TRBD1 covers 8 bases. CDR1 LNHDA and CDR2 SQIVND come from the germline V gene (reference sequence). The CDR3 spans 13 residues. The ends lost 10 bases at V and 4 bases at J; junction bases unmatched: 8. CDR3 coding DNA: TGTGCCACCATCGACAGGGGAAGCTATGGCTACACCTTC. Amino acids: CATIDRGSYGYTF.

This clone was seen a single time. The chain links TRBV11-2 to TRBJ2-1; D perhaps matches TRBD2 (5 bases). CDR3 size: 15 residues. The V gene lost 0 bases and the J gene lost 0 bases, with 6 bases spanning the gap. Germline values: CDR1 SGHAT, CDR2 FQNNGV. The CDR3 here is CASSLDRGSYNEQFF. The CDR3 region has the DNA TGTGCCAGCAGCTTAGACCGGGGCTCCTACAATGAGCAGTTCTTC.

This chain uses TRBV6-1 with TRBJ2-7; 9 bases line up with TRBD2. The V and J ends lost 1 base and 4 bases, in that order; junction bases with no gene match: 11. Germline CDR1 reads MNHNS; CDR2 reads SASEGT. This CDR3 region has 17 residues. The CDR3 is CASSEGPKWSGRYEQYF. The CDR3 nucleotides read TGTGCCAGCAGTGAAGGCCCCAAGTGGAGCGGGAGGTACGAGCAGTACTTC.

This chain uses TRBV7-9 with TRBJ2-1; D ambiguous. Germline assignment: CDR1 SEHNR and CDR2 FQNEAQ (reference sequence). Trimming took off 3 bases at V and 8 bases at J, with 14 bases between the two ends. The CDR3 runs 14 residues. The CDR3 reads CASSLGSAVDEQFF. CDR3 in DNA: TGTGCCAGCAGCTTGGGCAGCGCCGTCGATGAGCAGTTCTTC. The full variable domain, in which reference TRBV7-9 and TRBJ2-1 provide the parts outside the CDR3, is DTGVSQNPRHKITKRGQNVTFRCDPISEHNRLYWYRQTLGQGPEFLTYFQNEAQLEKSRLLSDRFSAERPKGSFSTLEIQRTEQGDSAMYLCASSLGSAVDEQFFGPGTRLTVL.

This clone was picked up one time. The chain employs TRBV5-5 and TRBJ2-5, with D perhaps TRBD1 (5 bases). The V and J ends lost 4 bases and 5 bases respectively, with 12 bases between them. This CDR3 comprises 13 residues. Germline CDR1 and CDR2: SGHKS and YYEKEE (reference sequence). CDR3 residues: CASSPQVLETQYF. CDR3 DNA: TGTGCCAGCAGCCCACAGGTCCTGGAGACCCAGTACTTC.

CDR3 nucleotides: TGTGCCAGCTCACCGGGCAGGGGGTCTGGGGCCAACGTCCTGACTTTC. Protein: CASSPGRGSGANVLTF. The J gene is TRBJ2-6, the V gene TRBV18; 7 positions agree with TRBD1. The germline gives CDR1 KGHSH, CDR2 LQKENI. V was clipped by 3 bases and J by 1 base; unmatched bases: 3. CDR3 length: 16 amino acids.

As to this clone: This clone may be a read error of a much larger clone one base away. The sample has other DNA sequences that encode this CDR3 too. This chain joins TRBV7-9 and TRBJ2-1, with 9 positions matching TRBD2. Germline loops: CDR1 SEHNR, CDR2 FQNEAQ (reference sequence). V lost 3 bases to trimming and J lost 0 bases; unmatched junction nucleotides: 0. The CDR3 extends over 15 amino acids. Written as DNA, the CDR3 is TGTGCCAGCAGCTTTAGCGGGAGCTCCTACAATGAGCAGTTCTTC. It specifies CASSFSGSSYNEQFF.

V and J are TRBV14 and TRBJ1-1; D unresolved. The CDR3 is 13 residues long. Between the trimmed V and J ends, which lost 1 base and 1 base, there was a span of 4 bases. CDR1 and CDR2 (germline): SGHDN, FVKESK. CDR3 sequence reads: CASSQAGNTEAFF. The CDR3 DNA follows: TGTGCCAGCAGCCAAGCGGGGAACACTGAAGCTTTCTTT.

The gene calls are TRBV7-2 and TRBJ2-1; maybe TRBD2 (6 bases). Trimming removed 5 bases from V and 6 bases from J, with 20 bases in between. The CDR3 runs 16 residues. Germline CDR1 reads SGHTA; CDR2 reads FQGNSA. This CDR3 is CASSPPPSGRGNEQFF. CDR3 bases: TGTGCCAGCAGCCCTCCCCCCAGCGGGCGAGGCAATGAGCAGTTCTTC.

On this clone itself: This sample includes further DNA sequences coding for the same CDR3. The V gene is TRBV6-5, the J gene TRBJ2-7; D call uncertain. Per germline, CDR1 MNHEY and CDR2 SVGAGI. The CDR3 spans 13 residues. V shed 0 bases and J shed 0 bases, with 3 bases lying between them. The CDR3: CASSYSGSYEQYF. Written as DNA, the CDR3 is TGTGCCAGCAGTTACTCAGGCTCCTACGAGCAGTACTTC.

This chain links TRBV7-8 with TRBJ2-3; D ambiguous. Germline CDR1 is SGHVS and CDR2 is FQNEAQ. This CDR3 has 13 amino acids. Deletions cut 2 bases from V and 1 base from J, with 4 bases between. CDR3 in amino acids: CASSLQGTDTQYF. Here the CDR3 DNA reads TGTGCCAGCAGCTTACAAGGCACAGATACGCAGTATTTT.

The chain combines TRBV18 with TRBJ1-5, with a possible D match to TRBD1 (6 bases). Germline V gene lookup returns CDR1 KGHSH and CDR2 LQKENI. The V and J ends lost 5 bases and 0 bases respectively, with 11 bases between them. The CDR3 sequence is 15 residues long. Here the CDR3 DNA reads TGTGCCAGCTCAACGACAGGAGATAGCAATCAGCCCCAGCATTTT. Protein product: CASSTTGDSNQPQHF.

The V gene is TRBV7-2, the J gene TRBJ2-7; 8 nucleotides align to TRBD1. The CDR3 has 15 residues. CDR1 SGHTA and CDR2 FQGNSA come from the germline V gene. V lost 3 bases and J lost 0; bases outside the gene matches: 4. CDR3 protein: CASSLTGQGSYEQYF. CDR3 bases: TGTGCCAGCAGCTTGACCGGACAGGGCTCCTACGAGCAGTACTTC.

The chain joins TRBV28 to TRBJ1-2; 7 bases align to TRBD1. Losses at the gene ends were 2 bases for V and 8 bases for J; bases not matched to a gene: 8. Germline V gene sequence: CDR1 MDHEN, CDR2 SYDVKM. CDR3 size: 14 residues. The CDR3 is CASSLRDRVGGYTF. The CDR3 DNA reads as TGTGCCAGCAGTTTACGCGACAGGGTCGGCGGCTACACCTTC.

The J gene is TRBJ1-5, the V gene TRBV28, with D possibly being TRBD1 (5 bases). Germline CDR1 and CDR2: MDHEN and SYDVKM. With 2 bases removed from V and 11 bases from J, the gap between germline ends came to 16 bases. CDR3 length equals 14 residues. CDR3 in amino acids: CASSLMQGNGAQHF. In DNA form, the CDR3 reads TGTGCCAGCAGTTTAATGCAGGGCAACGGGGCCCAGCATTTT.

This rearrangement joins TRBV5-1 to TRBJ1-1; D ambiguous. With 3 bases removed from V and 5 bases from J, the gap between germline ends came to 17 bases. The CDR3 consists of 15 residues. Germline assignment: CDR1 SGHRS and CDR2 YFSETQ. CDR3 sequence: CASSSGPISRTEAFF. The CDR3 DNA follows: TGCGCCAGCAGCTCTGGACCGATAAGTCGTACTGAAGCTTTCTTT.

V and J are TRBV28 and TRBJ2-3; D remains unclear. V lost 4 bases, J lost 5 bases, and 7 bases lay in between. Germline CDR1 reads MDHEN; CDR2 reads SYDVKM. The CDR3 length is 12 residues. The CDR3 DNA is TGTGCCAGCAGTTCCCCTCTAGATACGCAGTATTTT. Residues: CASSSPLDTQYF.

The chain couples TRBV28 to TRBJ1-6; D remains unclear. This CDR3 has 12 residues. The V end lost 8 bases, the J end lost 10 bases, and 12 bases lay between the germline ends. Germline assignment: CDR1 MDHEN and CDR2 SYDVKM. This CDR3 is CASGFSMSPLHF. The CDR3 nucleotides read TGTGCCAGCGGGTTCTCCATGTCACCCCTCCACTTT.

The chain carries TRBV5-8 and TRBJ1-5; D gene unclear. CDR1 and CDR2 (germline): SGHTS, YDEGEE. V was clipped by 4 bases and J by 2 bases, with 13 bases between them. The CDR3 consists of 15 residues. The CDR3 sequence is CASSPSGRGNQPQHF. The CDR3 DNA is TGTGCCAGCAGCCCTTCAGGACGGGGCAATCAGCCCCAGCATTTT.

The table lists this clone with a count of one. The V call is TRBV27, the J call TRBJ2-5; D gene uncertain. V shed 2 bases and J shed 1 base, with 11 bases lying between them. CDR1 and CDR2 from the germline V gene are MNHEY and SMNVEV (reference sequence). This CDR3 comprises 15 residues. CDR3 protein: CASSLGLGPQETQYF. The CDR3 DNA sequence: TGTGCCAGCAGTTTAGGTTTGGGCCCCCAAGAGACCCAGTACTTC.

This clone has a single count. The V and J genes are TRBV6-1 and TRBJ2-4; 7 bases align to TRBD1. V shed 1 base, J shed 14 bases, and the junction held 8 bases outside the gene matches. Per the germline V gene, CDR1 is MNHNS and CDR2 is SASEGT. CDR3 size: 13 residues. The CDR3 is CASSEVRQGREYF. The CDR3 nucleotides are TGTGCCAGCAGTGAAGTACGACAGGGTCGGGAGTACTTC.

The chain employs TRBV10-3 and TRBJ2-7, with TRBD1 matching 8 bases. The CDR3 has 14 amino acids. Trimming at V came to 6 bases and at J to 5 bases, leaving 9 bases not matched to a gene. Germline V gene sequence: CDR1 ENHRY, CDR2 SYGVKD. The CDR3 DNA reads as TGTGCCATCAGGCAGACAGGGGCGCGCGACGAGCAGTACTTC. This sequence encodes CAIRQTGARDEQYF.

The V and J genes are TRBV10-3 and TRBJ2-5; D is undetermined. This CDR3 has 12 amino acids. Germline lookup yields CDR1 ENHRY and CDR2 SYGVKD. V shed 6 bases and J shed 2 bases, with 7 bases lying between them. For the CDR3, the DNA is TGTGCCATCAGGGGCCCTCAAGAGACCCAGTACTTC. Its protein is CAIRGPQETQYF.

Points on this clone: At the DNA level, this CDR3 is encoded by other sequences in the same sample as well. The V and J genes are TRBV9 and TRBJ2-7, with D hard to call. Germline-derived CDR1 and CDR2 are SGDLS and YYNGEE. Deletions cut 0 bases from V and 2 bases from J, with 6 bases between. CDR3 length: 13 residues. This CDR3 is CASSVEPAYEQYF. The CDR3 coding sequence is TGTGCCAGCAGCGTAGAACCTGCCTACGAGCAGTACTTC.